This T cell receptor (beta chain) emerged from a study of Ad26.COV2.S vaccination and SARS-CoV-2 variants. Study information: The vaccine Ad26.COV2.S was put into the muscle once, or twice with 56 days between.

Treatment in this sample: 19 received Ad26.COV2.S at low or high dose, single or two shots; 5 received placebo; per-sample allocation not given. Sampling was done on day 63 after the first vaccine or placebo injection. Assay used: immunoSEQ multiplex PCR; TCRdb lists only in-frame clones, some missing. The sample consists of about 420,000 clones, around 89% of them appearing once. The length of the CDR3 is 15 residues. CDR1 SGHVS and CDR2 FQNEAQ come from the germline V gene. J lost 4 bases, V lost 1 base, and 5 bases had no gene match. This sequence joins TRBV7-8 and TRBJ1-2, with 8 bases matching TRBD1. This TCR was sampled from a person between 18 and 65 years old who received the Ad26.COV2.S COVID-19 vaccine or a placebo. This specimen consisted of peripheral blood, obtained in a trial of Ad26.COV2.S vaccine versus placebo. The CDR3 sequence: CASSLGRGRGYGYTF. The DNA for the CDR3 is TGTGCCAGCAGCTTAGGCAGGGGGCGAGGCTATGGCTACACCTTC.